This record covers a single T cell receptor beta chain. This clone was seen once. The target of this receptor is not known. Base-call qualities are not available, and no considerably larger clone is one nucleotide away. The germline V gene specifies SGHTA as CDR1 and FQGNSA as CDR2. V and J lose 2 bases and 8 bases, and a span of 13 bases separates them. Reading from cysteine to phenylalanine, the CDR3 counts 15 amino acids. Of all the DNA, just the CDR3 is kept, 45 bases in frame from base 1. The sample is drawn from a study of technical replicates of blood from a handful of donors (dated by TCRdb to 2015 to 2018). Library method: the immunoSEQ multiplex PCR assay. The source is immuneACCESS, and TCRdb retained only in-frame sequences with V and J called. Part of the clones is not carried over; for the studies checked, unresolved V genes explain less than half of this, and the remainder is unexplained. This sample lists 45,000 to 60,000 clones; roughly 90% were detected once. The top ten hold roughly 3.9% of the sample.

Material for sequencing was PBMCs. The source is a human donor in good health. Some clones in this sample may be carry-over from other donors' samples. In this chain, TRBV7-2 is recombined with TRBJ2-6; TRBD1 is possibly the D segment (6 matching bases). The CDR3 has the sequence CASSLPLGQTNVLTF. In nucleotides, the sequence is TGTGCCAGCAGCTTACCCCTCGGACAGACCAACGTCCTGACTTTC.